The rows below give T cell receptor beta chains drawn from one sample of a study of response to subunit inactivated influenza vaccine. MiXCR, applied by TCRdb to the RT-PCR reads, yields one record per CDR3 protein. The table shows around 470,000 distinct CDR3 sequences, with approximately 7.8% occurring only once. Source: PBMCs from blood, taken around 25 months after vaccination. These receptors all come from a man between 50 and 70 years old who received an inactivated influenza vaccine. Each CDR3 is given with its conserved first and last residue. D genes are given only for firm matches. Not all rows give a size; the values are once, few, many and, for expanded clones, a class.

NA	TRBV6-2/TRBV6-3	TRBJ2-1	NA	CASSYSFVNNEQFF	TGTGCCAGCAGTTACTCGTTTGTAAACAATGAGCAGTTCTTC
NA	TRBV7-6	TRBJ2-3	NA	CASSSPRDFPPDTQYF	TGTGCCAGCAGCTCGCCCCGGGACTTCCCCCCAGATACGCAGTATTTT
many	TRBV4-1	TRBJ2-5	NA	CASSRGRLQETQYF	TGCGCCAGCAGCCGGGGACGGCTTCAAGAGACCCAGTACTTC
NA	TRBV7-2	TRBJ1-6	NA	CASSPPLAASPLHF	TGTGCCAGCAGCCCTCCACTGGCAGCTTCACCCCTCCACTTT
few	TRBV19	TRBJ2-2	NA	CASSTLAVSNTGELFF	TGTGCCAGTAGTACCTTAGCGGTCTCGAACACCGGGGAGCTGTTTTTT
many	TRBV12-3/TRBV12-4	TRBJ1-1	NA	CASSSFFGQGTEAFF	TGTGCCAGCAGTTCATTTTTCGGGCAGGGTACAGAAGCTTTCTTT
NA	TRBV6-5	TRBJ2-3	NA	CASSYSPWEIGDTQYF	TGTGCCAGCAGTTACTCGCCGTGGGAGATAGGAGATACGCAGTATTTT
few	TRBV6-5	TRBJ1-2	NA	CASSYSTVGDGYTF	TGTGCCAGCAGTTACTCGACAGTCGGAGATGGCTACACCTTC
few	TRBV4-2	TRBJ1-2	NA	CASSQDRGSYTF	TGTGCCAGCAGCCAAGACAGGGGAAGCTACACCTTC
few	TRBV7-9	TRBJ1-4	TRBD1	CASSLTPGQELGEKLFF	TGTGCCAGCAGCTTAACGCCGGGACAGGAACTGGGTGAAAAACTGTTTTTT
NA	TRBV7-8	TRBJ1-1	NA	CASSPGWGRGAEAFF	TGTGCCAGCAGCCCCGGCTGGGGGCGAGGGGCTGAAGCTTTCTTT
many	TRBV25-1	TRBJ2-7	NA	CASSENHEQYF	TGTGCCAGCAGTGAAAATCACGAGCAGTACTTC
few	TRBV20-1	TRBJ1-2	TRBD1	CSARPRDRSASDYGYTF	TGCAGTGCTAGACCCCGGGACAGATCAGCCTCTGACTATGGCTACACCTTC
few	TRBV20-1	TRBJ2-7	NA	CSASVGPYEQYF	TGCAGTGCTAGTGTAGGGCCCTACGAGCAGTACTTC
NA	TRBV7-2	TRBJ2-7	NA	CASSLARQNEQYF	TGTGCCAGCAGCTTAGCAAGACAGAACGAGCAGTACTTC
NA	TRBV28	TRBJ2-1	NA	CASSLVWGALLQEQFF	TGTGCCAGCAGTTTGGTTTGGGGGGCCTTGCTTCAGGAGCAGTTCTTC
many	TRBV10-2	TRBJ2-1	NA	CASSDLYNEQFF	TGCGCCAGCAGTGACCTGTACAATGAGCAGTTCTTC
few	TRBV24-1	TRBJ2-3	NA	CATSASGGIPTDTQYF	TGTGCCACCAGTGCCTCAGGAGGGATCCCCACAGATACGCAGTATTTT
NA	TRBV20-1	TRBJ2-1	TRBD2	CSAPKISGSLAGEQFF	TGCAGTGCTCCCAAGATTAGCGGGAGCCTGGCGGGTGAGCAGTTCTTC
many	TRBV7-8	TRBJ2-7	NA	CASSLGPFAYEQYF	TGTGCCAGCAGCCTAGGGCCCTTCGCCTACGAGCAGTACTTC
few	TRBV11-2	TRBJ2-2	TRBD2	CASSFGLAGAQFANTGELFF	TGTGCCAGCAGCTTTGGACTAGCGGGGGCCCAATTCGCGAACACCGGGGAGCTGTTTTTT
many	TRBV28	TRBJ1-1	NA	CASSNAGSGGHAFF	TGTGCCAGCAGTAACGCAGGTTCTGGGGGACATGCTTTCTTT
NA	TRBV7-9	TRBJ2-7	NA	CASGGTEQYF	TGTGCCAGCGGAGGGACAGAGCAGTACTTC
NA	TRBV4-3	TRBJ2-7	NA	CASSQDLAASSYEQYF	TGCGCCAGCAGCCAAGATCTGGCGGCGAGCTCCTACGAGCAGTACTTC
many	TRBV24-1	TRBJ2-1	TRBD2	CATSDVASGSSYNEQFF	TGTGCCACCAGTGATGTGGCTAGCGGGAGCTCCTACAATGAGCAGTTCTTC
many	TRBV28	TRBJ2-3	NA	CASSLLQEITDTQYF	TGTGCCAGCAGTTTATTGCAGGAGATCACAGATACGCAGTATTTT
NA	TRBV3-1	TRBJ2-1	NA	CASSRGGGIQVTSYNEQFF	TGTGCCAGCAGCCGCGGTGGTGGGATCCAAGTAACCTCCTACAATGAGCAGTTCTTC
few	TRBV6-1	TRBJ2-7	NA	CASSGTFSYEQYF	TGTGCCAGCAGCGGGACGTTCTCCTACGAGCAGTACTTC
NA	TRBV7-2	TRBJ2-1	NA	CASSLGQARNEQFF	TGTGCCAGCAGCTTAGGGCAGGCGAGGAATGAGCAGTTCTTC